A single sample gave rise to the 31 T cell receptor beta chains below, sequenced in a study of T cell therapy after organ transplantation. Their recognized antigens are unknown. Profiled with immunoSEQ multiplex PCR; TCRdb holds only in-frame clones, not every one. The sample has 45,000 to 50,000 clones; about 94% are singletons. The material sequenced was CD8+ T cells from blood, taken before autologous CMV-specific T cell therapy. These receptors were taken from a human patient who had received a solid organ transplant and had CMV disease.

The gene calls are TRBV7-2 and TRBJ2-7; D gene ambiguous. The CDR3 spans 13 residues. Per germline, CDR1 SGHTA and CDR2 FQGNSA. Trimming removed 7 bases at V and 3 bases at J, with 13 bases between. The CDR3 is CASTLGPFYEQYF. The CDR3 coding sequence is TGTGCCAGCACCCTTGGCCCCTTCTACGAGCAGTACTTC.

The chain recombines TRBV7-9 with TRBJ2-1; perhaps TRBD1 as D (5 bases). Germline assignment: CDR1 SEHNR and CDR2 FQNEAQ (reference sequence). Deletions cut 5 bases from V and 6 bases from J, with 17 bases between. The CDR3 contains 15 residues. The CDR3: CASSQGPFQGNEQFF. The CDR3 coding sequence is TGTGCCAGCAGCCAGGGCCCATTCCAGGGCAATGAGCAGTTCTTC.

V and J are TRBV29-1 and TRBJ1-2; TRBD1 is a possible D gene (5 bases). The CDR3 has 14 amino acids. Germline CDR1 reads SQVTM; CDR2 reads ANQGSEA. The V and J ends lost 1 base and 0 bases respectively, with 9 bases between them. Here the CDR3 DNA reads TGCAGCGTTGAAGGGGCAGGGTCTAACTATGGCTACACCTTC. This translates into CSVEGAGSNYGYTF.

This clone was observed once. The chain uses TRBV4-1 and TRBJ2-7; perhaps TRBD2 as D (6 bases). V was trimmed by 0 bases and J by 4 bases, leaving 10 bases between them. Germline CDR1 is MGHRA and CDR2 is YSYEKL. This CDR3 comprises 14 residues. CDR3 coding DNA: TGCGCCAGCAGCCAAGAGGAGGGGAGGTACGAGCAGTACTTC. It encodes CASSQEEGRYEQYF.

This chain links TRBV7-9 with TRBJ1-3, with D possibly matching TRBD1 (5 bases). Trimming took 6 bases from V and 2 from J, leaving 14 bases between them. The CDR3 is 15 residues long. The V gene's germline CDR1 is SEHNR and CDR2 FQNEAQ (reference sequence). CDR3 residues: CASRNEGEPGNTIYF. The DNA for the CDR3 is TGTGCCAGCAGGAACGAAGGGGAGCCTGGAAACACCATATATTTT.

V gene TRBV19 combines with J gene TRBJ1-1, with TRBD1 as a possible D gene (5 bases). The ends were cut back, 5 bases at V and 0 bases at J, with 13 bases in the middle. Germline CDR1 reads LNHDA; CDR2 reads SQIVND (reference sequence). This CDR3 is built from 15 residues. Written as DNA, the CDR3 is TGTGCCAGTAGTCCACCGGGGCTCATGAACACTGAAGCTTTCTTT. Its protein is CASSPPGLMNTEAFF.

The CDR3 is CASSYRGPGELFF. In nucleotides, the CDR3 is TGTGCCAGCAGTTATCGGGGTCCCGGGGAGCTGTTTTTT. The chain uses TRBV6-5 and TRBJ2-2; perhaps TRBD2 as D (5 bases). Between the trimmed V and J ends, which lost 3 bases and 6 bases, there was a span of 8 bases. This CDR3 region has 13 residues. Per the germline V gene, CDR1 is MNHEY and CDR2 is SVGAGI.

This chain uses TRBV7-9 with TRBJ2-7; D perhaps matches TRBD1 (6 bases). In germline, CDR1 is SEHNR, CDR2 FQNEAQ (reference sequence). Trimming cost V 5 bases and J 7 bases, with 15 bases left between them. The CDR3 runs to 13 residues. The CDR3 here is CASSPDSLGEQYF. The CDR3, as DNA: TGTGCCAGCAGCCCGGACAGCCTGGGGGAGCAGTACTTC.

V and J are TRBV27 and TRBJ2-7, with 9 bases identical to TRBD2. The CDR3 has 14 amino acids. Germline-derived CDR1 and CDR2 are MNHEY and SMNVEV (reference sequence). The J segment lost 7 bases and the V segment lost 0 bases, leaving 4 bases of the junction unmatched. The CDR3 loop reads CASSLSASGMEQYF. The CDR3 DNA follows: TGTGCCAGCAGTTTATCGGCTAGCGGGATGGAGCAGTACTTC.

The chain employs TRBV5-6 and TRBJ1-4; no firm D call. The length of the CDR3 is 14 residues. Per germline, CDR1 SGHDT and CDR2 YYEEEE. Trimming cost V 0 bases and J 8 bases, with 11 bases left between them. The CDR3 DNA reads as TGTGCCAGCAGCTTGGGCACCCCGGACGAAAAACTGTTTTTT. Its protein is CASSLGTPDEKLFF.

This clone was seen just once. The J gene is TRBJ1-1, the V gene TRBV4-1; 10 positions agree with TRBD1. J was trimmed by 7 bases and V by 1 base; bases with no gene match: 6. This CDR3 contains 15 residues. Germline loops: CDR1 MGHRA, CDR2 YSYEKL. CDR3 in amino acids: CASSQVGTGVNEAFF. CDR3 nucleotide sequence: TGCGCCAGCAGCCAAGTCGGGACAGGGGTGAATGAAGCTTTCTTT.

The chain has TRBV7-9 and TRBJ2-7; D may be TRBD1 (5 bases). Germline values: CDR1 SEHNR, CDR2 FQNEAQ (reference sequence). This CDR3 has 14 amino acids. Trimming cost V 5 bases and J 0 bases, with 11 bases left between them. CDR3 sequence reads: CASSAQVSSYEQYF. The CDR3 region has the DNA TGTGCCAGCAGCGCACAGGTGAGCTCCTACGAGCAGTACTTC.

This chain links TRBV2 with TRBJ1-2, with 12 bases aligning to TRBD1. Germline-derived CDR1 and CDR2 are SNHLY and FYNNEI. V lost 0 bases to trimming and J lost 4 bases; unmatched junction nucleotides: 6. This CDR3 region has 17 residues. CDR3 loop: CASSEALGTGGFYGYTF. CDR3 nucleotide sequence: TGTGCCAGCAGTGAAGCGCTAGGGACAGGGGGCTTCTATGGCTACACCTTC.

The rearrangement joins TRBV14 to TRBJ2-5; D tentatively reads TRBD1 or TRBD2 (5 bases each). CDR3 length: 15 amino acids. The V end lost 2 bases, the J end lost 0 bases, and 10 bases lay between the germline ends. Per the germline V gene, CDR1 is SGHDN and CDR2 is FVKESK. CDR3 in DNA: TGTGCCAGCAGCCAAATCGGGGCCAACCAAGAGACCCAGTACTTC. Translating gives CASSQIGANQETQYF.

The chain links TRBV15 to TRBJ1-2, with D maybe TRBD1 (5 bases). The CDR3 loop spans 13 amino acids. The V gene's germline CDR1 is LNHNV and CDR2 YYDKDF (reference sequence). With 3 bases removed from V and 4 bases from J, the gap between germline ends came to 9 bases. CDR3 DNA: TGTGCCACCAGCAGTTCCGGGGGCTATGGCTACACCTTC. The encoded protein is CATSSSGGYGYTF.

The chain uses TRBV19 and TRBJ1-1; tentative D call: TRBD1 (5 bases). Trimming cost V 5 bases and J 0 bases, with 16 bases left between them. CDR3 length: 16 amino acids. Germline CDR1 and CDR2: LNHDA and SQIVND (reference sequence). CDR3 coding DNA: TGTGCCAGTAGTCCTCGACCCGACAGCCTGAACACTGAAGCTTTCTTT. Its protein is CASSPRPDSLNTEAFF. The whole variable domain, remainder taken from reference TRBV19 and TRBJ1-1, is DGGITQSPKYLFRKEGQNVTLSCEQNLNHDAMYWYRQDPGQGLRLIYYSQIVNDFQKGDIAEGYSVSREKKESFPLTVTSAQKNPTAFYLCASSPRPDSLNTEAFFGQGTRLTVV.

The gene calls are TRBV29-1 and TRBJ1-3, with 7 bases aligning to TRBD1. The CDR3 has 14 amino acids. V was clipped by 6 bases and J by 0 bases; unmatched bases: 5. Looked up from germline, CDR1 is SQVTM and CDR2 is ANQGSEA. For the CDR3, the DNA is TGCAGCGTAGCCACAGGGGACTCTGGAAACACCATATATTTT. Amino acids: CSVATGDSGNTIYF.

The V gene is TRBV12-5, the J gene TRBJ1-3, with 7 nucleotides matching TRBD1. Germline lookup yields CDR1 LGHNT and CDR2 FRNRAP. The CDR3 sequence is 18 residues long. The ends lost 1 base at V and 2 bases at J; junction bases unmatched: 11. The CDR3 loop is CASGLALMTGHAGNTIYF. The CDR3 DNA reads as TGTGCTAGTGGTTTGGCCCTTATGACAGGGCACGCTGGAAACACCATATATTTT.

V gene TRBV7-8 combines with J gene TRBJ2-7; D is perhaps TRBD1 (6 bases). V lost 3 bases and J 3 bases, leaving 15 bases between the germline ends. Germline CDR1 SGHVS, CDR2 FQNEAQ. This CDR3 has 15 amino acids. DNA of the CDR3: TGTGCCAGCAGCTTCTTAGCCGTAGGGGGCTACGAGCAGTACTTC. It translates to CASSFLAVGGYEQYF. The full variable domain, rest sourced from reference TRBV7-8 and TRBJ2-7, is GAGVSQSPRYKVAKRGQDVALRCDPISGHVSLFWYQQALGQGPEFLTYFQNEAQLDKSGLPSDRFFAERPEGSVSTLKIQRTQQEDSAVYLCASSFLAVGGYEQYFGPGTRLTVT.

In nucleotides, the CDR3 is TGTGCCAGCAGCTTGAACAGGGGGGCGAACACTGAAGCTTTCTTT. It encodes CASSLNRGANTEAFF. The chain employs TRBV5-8 and TRBJ1-1; TRBD1 matches 8 bases. In germline, CDR1 is SGHTS, CDR2 YDEGEE. Trimming at V came to 1 base and at J to 1 base, leaving 3 bases not matched to a gene. The CDR3 extends over 15 amino acids. The variable domain in full, with the rest retrieved from reference TRBV5-8 and TRBJ1-1, is EAGVTQSPTHLIKTRGQQATLRCSPISGHTSVYWYQQALGLGLQFLLWYDEGEERNRGNFPPRFSGRQFPNYSSELNVNALELEDSALYLCASSLNRGANTEAFFGQGTRLTVV.

V usage is TRBV13 and J usage is TRBJ2-5; D is unclear. CDR1 and CDR2 (germline): PRHDT, FYEKMQ (reference sequence). The V gene lost 2 bases and the J gene lost 5 bases, with 3 bases spanning the gap. The CDR3 length is 11 residues. The CDR3 DNA is TGTGCCAGCAGCTTAAGGGAGACCCAGTACTTC. Translating it yields CASSLRETQYF.

CDR3 coding DNA: TGTGCCAGTAGTAGCGATGAGCAGTTCTTC. Translation gives CASSSDEQFF. The V gene is TRBV19, the J gene TRBJ2-1; D is undetermined. The germline V gene encodes CDR1 LNHDA and CDR2 SQIVND (reference sequence). V was pared by 4 bases and J by 8 bases, with 3 bases between. This CDR3 is 10 amino acids long.

The rearrangement links TRBV7-9 to TRBJ2-7; D might be TRBD1 (6 bases). Looked up from germline, CDR1 is SEHNR and CDR2 is FQNEAQ (reference sequence). The CDR3 covers 15 residues. V was pared by 4 bases and J by 2 bases, with 15 bases between. The CDR3, as DNA: TGTGCCAGCAGCTCAGCTCTCCGGACAGCCTACGAGCAGTACTTC. This gives the protein CASSSALRTAYEQYF.

The chain couples TRBV5-1 to TRBJ2-4, with TRBD1 matching 7 bases. The V gene end was trimmed by 4 bases and the J gene end by 3 bases; junction bases not matched to a gene: 10. Germline V gene lookup returns CDR1 SGHRS and CDR2 YFSETQ. This CDR3 has 16 amino acids. The CDR3 DNA sequence: TGCGCCAGCAGCCAAAAACAGGGGTCGGGCAAAAACATTCAGTACTTC. Its translation: CASSQKQGSGKNIQYF.

The chain joins TRBV11-2 to TRBJ2-7, with 10 bases fitting TRBD1. Germline V gene lookup returns CDR1 SGHAT and CDR2 FQNNGV. V lost 4 bases, J lost 2 bases, and 17 bases stayed unmatched. CDR3 length: 19 residues. CDR3 protein: CASSSPVPGQGNWAYEQYF. CDR3 bases: TGTGCCAGCAGCTCCCCGGTACCGGGACAGGGGAATTGGGCCTACGAGCAGTACTTC. Complete variable domain (other parts from reference TRBV11-2 and TRBJ2-7): EAGVAQSPRYKIIEKRQSVAFWCNPISGHATLYWYQQILGQGPKLLIQFQNNGVVDDSQLPKDRFSAERLKGVDSTLKIQPAKLEDSAVYLCASSSPVPGQGNWAYEQYFGPGTRLTVT.

V gene TRBV6-1 combines with J gene TRBJ2-1, with D maybe TRBD2 (6 bases). Germline V gene sequence: CDR1 MNHNS, CDR2 SASEGT. With 2 bases removed from V and 8 bases from J, the gap between germline ends came to 22 bases. This CDR3 is 17 amino acids long. The CDR3 region has the DNA TGTGCCAGCAGTGAAAATTTCGTCAGGGATTGGGGGGATGAGCAGTTCTTC. It encodes CASSENFVRDWGDEQFF.

This rearrangement joins TRBV11-2 to TRBJ2-6; 8 bases agree with TRBD1. Germline lookup yields CDR1 SGHAT and CDR2 FQNNGV. The CDR3 length is 18 residues. V was clipped by 1 base and J by 0 bases; unmatched bases: 5. This CDR3 is CASSLAVDRVSGANVLTF. CDR3 nucleotide sequence: TGTGCCAGCAGCTTAGCGGTGGACAGGGTCTCTGGGGCCAACGTCCTGACTTTC.

The rearrangement links TRBV15 to TRBJ1-2, with D maybe TRBD1 (6 bases). The V and J ends lost 3 bases and 8 bases respectively, with 22 bases between them. From germline, CDR1 is LNHNV and CDR2 YYDKDF (reference sequence). CDR3 length: 16 residues. This chain's CDR3 is CATSRMPDQGLGGYTF. In DNA, the CDR3 is TGTGCCACCAGCAGGATGCCAGATCAGGGGTTAGGGGGCTACACCTTC. The full variable domain, its missing parts supplied by reference TRBV15 and TRBJ1-2, is DAMVIQNPRYQVTQFGKPVTLSCSQTLNHNVMYWYQQKSSQAPKLLFHYYDKDFNNEADTPDNFQSRRPNTSFCFLDIRSPGLGDTAMYLCATSRMPDQGLGGYTFGSGTRLTVV.

The chain uses TRBV27 and TRBJ2-5; D is undetermined. The CDR3 loop spans 16 amino acids. Trimming shortened V by 3 bases and J by 1 base, and 15 bases separated the two germline ends. Germline lookup yields CDR1 MNHEY and CDR2 SMNVEV (reference sequence). CDR3 nucleotide sequence: TGTGCCAGCAGTTTGGGTATCATGACGGCCCAAGAGACCCAGTACTTC. Translated, it gives CASSLGIMTAQETQYF.

This chain uses TRBV11-2 with TRBJ2-7; 9 bases match TRBD1. The CDR3 spans 15 residues. CDR1 SGHAT and CDR2 FQNNGV come from the germline V gene. V shed 5 bases, J shed 2 bases, and the junction held 7 bases outside the gene matches. CDR3 region: CASSPGTGSAYEQYF. The CDR3 nucleotides are TGTGCCAGCAGCCCCGGGACAGGGAGCGCCTACGAGCAGTACTTC.

V gene TRBV21-1 combines with J gene TRBJ2-3. TRBV21-1 is a listed pseudogene. This CDR3 comprises 16 residues. CDR3 DNA sequence: TGTGCCAGCAGCAAAGAGCCTCAGACGGGCACAGATACGCAGTATTTT. It codes for CASSKEPQTGTDTQYF.